Listed here is a single TCR beta chain. There are 18 residues in the CDR3. Germline V gene data show CDR1 as SGDLS and CDR2 as YYNGEE. The V and J ends lost 0 bases and 4 bases, in that order; junction bases with no gene match: 13. A case of COVID-19 had been met by exposed participants within 2 weeks before study entry. The sample originates from a study of blood T cell repertoires in COVID-19. The wider study: Italy, Spain and the United States were the sources of the convalescent and acute COVID-19 samples. Sample material is recorded as cDNA or gDNA derived from T cells, B-cell-depleted T cells, or PBMCs.

In the study's own analysis: From reference gene primer amplification, estimates of nucleated cell counts were derived. Assay: immunoSEQ multiplex PCR; the TCRdb copy retains only in-frame clones and omits some. V and J calls and clone size are those listed in that table; D and trimming were worked out from the DNA. The data contain approximately 340,000 clones, 91% of them singletons. The chain uses TRBV9 and TRBJ2-1, with 7 bases aligning to TRBD2. The sequence came from a woman aged 40-49 years who had been exposed to COVID-19. Sequenced material: PBMCs or T cells enriched from blood (not recorded which). The CDR3 DNA sequence: TGTGCCAGCAGCGTAGGTTTGGCGGGGGTAACCGTTTACAATGAGCAGTTCTTC. Protein product: CASSVGLAGVTVYNEQFF.